The 16 T cell receptor beta chains below come from one sample, sequenced in a study of blood T cell repertoires in COVID-19. Sequencing was performed with immunoSEQ multiplex PCR; in TCRdb, only in-frame clones are kept and a portion is missing. The sample includes some 140,000 clones, almost 80% of them seen just once. Input material: peripheral blood. The receptor source for this set is a man in his 60s who had recovered from COVID-19.

The chain combines TRBV4-2 with TRBJ2-7; no clear D. From germline, CDR1 is LGHNA and CDR2 YNFKEQ. V shed 0 bases and J shed 5 bases, with 17 bases lying between them. This CDR3 contains 16 residues. In DNA, the CDR3 is TGTGCCAGCAGCCAAGATGGAACAACAGACGGCCACGAGCAGTACTTC. It encodes CASSQDGTTDGHEQYF.

V and J are TRBV6-5 and TRBJ1-3; 9 positions agree with TRBD1. CDR1 is MNHEY and CDR2 is SVGAGI in the germline V gene. J lost 2 bases, V lost 6 bases, and 5 bases had no gene match. The CDR3 loop spans 15 amino acids. The DNA of the CDR3 is TGTGCCAGCAGCTATGGGACAGGGCCTGGAAACACCATATATTTT. Protein: CASSYGTGPGNTIYF.

The chain employs TRBV7-2 and TRBJ1-3; weak D call: TRBD1 (5 bases). V dropped 5 bases and J dropped 7 bases, with 15 bases sitting between them. The CDR3 is made up of 14 amino acids. The V gene's germline CDR1 is SGHTA and CDR2 FQGNSA. CDR3 sequence: CASSRGGDSNTIYF. Written as DNA, the CDR3 is TGTGCCAGCAGCCGGGGAGGGGATAGTAACACCATATATTTT.

V and J are TRBV6-5 and TRBJ2-7; a possible D gene is TRBD1 (6 bases). V gave up 5 bases and J gave up 0 bases, with 14 bases separating them. CDR3 length: 15 amino acids. Germline-derived CDR1 and CDR2 are MNHEY and SVGAGI. CDR3 in DNA: TGTGCCAGCAGTACCGCCGGGACAAGCTCCTACGAGCAGTACTTC. Encoded protein: CASSTAGTSSYEQYF.

The chain carries TRBV28 and TRBJ2-5, with 8 positions matching TRBD1. The CDR3 extends over 15 amino acids. From germline, CDR1 is MDHEN and CDR2 SYDVKM. V gave up 6 bases and J gave up 3 bases; unmatched junction bases: 9. Here the CDR3 DNA reads TGTGCCAGCAGGACCCCCGGGACAGGAGAAGAGACCCAGTACTTC. This gives the protein CASRTPGTGEETQYF.

The CDR3 region is CASSLNAGANVLTF. The CDR3 DNA reads TGTGCCAGCAGTCTTAACGCGGGGGCCAACGTCCTGACTTTC. The chain has TRBV28 and TRBJ2-6, with D hard to call. Per the germline V gene, CDR1 is MDHEN and CDR2 is SYDVKM. The CDR3 consists of 14 residues. Trimming cost V 5 bases and J 4 bases, with 9 bases left between them.

V gene TRBV29-1 combines with J gene TRBJ2-3; TRBD1 matches at 8 bases. CDR3 length: 15 amino acids. The germline V gene encodes CDR1 SQVTM and CDR2 ANQGSEA. With V trimmed by 8 bases and J by 3 bases, 13 bases remained unmatched. Here the CDR3 reads CSLLDGGQATDTQYF. In nucleotides, the CDR3 is TGCAGCCTCTTAGACGGGGGACAGGCGACAGATACGCAGTATTTT.

The chain carries TRBV2 and TRBJ1-5; the D gene is possibly TRBD1 (6 bases). CDR3 size: 14 residues. The V gene's germline CDR1 is SNHLY and CDR2 FYNNEI. V lost 8 bases to trimming and J lost 3 bases, with 14 bases between them. As DNA, the CDR3 is TGTGCCAGCCAGGGGACGAGGACCAATCAGCCCCAGCATTTT. This translates into CASQGTRTNQPQHF.

The chain couples TRBV9 to TRBJ1-1; D is unclear. This CDR3 spans 15 amino acids. Germline loops: CDR1 SGDLS, CDR2 YYNGEE. V was clipped by 3 bases and J by 0 bases, with 12 bases between them. The CDR3 DNA sequence: TGTGCCAGCAGCGGCTCACGAGGGCTGAACACTGAAGCTTTCTTT. This translates into CASSGSRGLNTEAFF.

This clone has a single count. The chain carries TRBV6-6 and TRBJ2-1; TRBD2 aligns across 9 bases. The germline V gene has CDR1 MNHNY and CDR2 SVGAGI (reference sequence). Losses at the gene ends were 6 bases for V and 8 bases for J; bases not matched to a gene: 11. The CDR3 is 15 amino acids. The CDR3 DNA reads TGTGCCAGCAGACTCCCGGGACTAGCTTATCATGAGCAGTTCTTC. It codes for CASRLPGLAYHEQFF.

V is TRBV7-9 and J is TRBJ1-1; no clear D gene. CDR3 size: 13 residues. Trimming took 3 bases from V and 4 from J, leaving 9 bases between them. Germline V CDR1 and CDR2: SEHNR, FQNEAQ (reference sequence). DNA for the CDR3: TGTGCCAGCAGCTTTTCGGAGGGCACTGAAGCTTTCTTT. Translation gives CASSFSEGTEAFF.

The chain links TRBV18 to TRBJ2-3; D is uncertain. The CDR3 length is 15 residues. With 2 bases removed from V and 4 bases from J, the gap between germline ends came to 13 bases. Per germline, CDR1 KGHSH and CDR2 LQKENI. The CDR3 loop is CASSPEQDRADTQYF. CDR3 sequence (DNA): TGTGCCAGCTCACCAGAGCAGGATCGCGCAGATACGCAGTATTTT.

The chain recombines TRBV3-1 (or the pseudogene TRBV3-2) with TRBJ2-1, with 10 nucleotides matching TRBD2. The CDR3 is made up of 16 amino acids. V lost 4 bases to trimming and J lost 5 bases; unmatched junction nucleotides: 8. Germline CDR1 is LGHDT and CDR2 is YNNKEL (reference sequence). The DNA of the CDR3 is TGTGCCAGCAGCCCCATCCTAGCGGGAGTTGACAATGAGCAGTTCTTC. It specifies CASSPILAGVDNEQFF.

This chain joins TRBV12-3 or TRBV12-4 and TRBJ1-1; D is unclear. V lost 7 bases and J 5 bases, leaving 11 bases between the germline ends. The CDR3 totals 12 residues. The CDR3 nucleotides are TGTGCCAGCAAGAGCTCGGGGACTGAAGCTTTCTTT. This translates into CASKSSGTEAFF.

The CDR3 reads CASSQGNRKDEQYF. The CDR3 nucleotides are TGTGCCAGCAGTCAGGGGAATAGGAAGGACGAGCAGTACTTC. The J gene is TRBJ2-7, the V gene TRBV6-5; D might be TRBD1 (6 bases). V was cut by 5 bases and J by 5 bases, with 16 bases left in between. The length of the CDR3 is 14 residues. From germline, CDR1 is MNHEY and CDR2 SVGAGI.

This clone appeared a few times. V is TRBV19 and J is TRBJ1-4; tentative D call: TRBD1 (5 bases). From germline, CDR1 is LNHDA and CDR2 SQIVND (reference sequence). Deletions cut 5 bases from V and 3 bases from J, with 13 bases between. This CDR3 comprises 15 residues. CDR3 protein: CASSRGGEANEKLFF. The CDR3 DNA sequence: TGTGCCAGTAGTCGCGGGGGAGAGGCTAATGAAAAACTGTTTTTT.